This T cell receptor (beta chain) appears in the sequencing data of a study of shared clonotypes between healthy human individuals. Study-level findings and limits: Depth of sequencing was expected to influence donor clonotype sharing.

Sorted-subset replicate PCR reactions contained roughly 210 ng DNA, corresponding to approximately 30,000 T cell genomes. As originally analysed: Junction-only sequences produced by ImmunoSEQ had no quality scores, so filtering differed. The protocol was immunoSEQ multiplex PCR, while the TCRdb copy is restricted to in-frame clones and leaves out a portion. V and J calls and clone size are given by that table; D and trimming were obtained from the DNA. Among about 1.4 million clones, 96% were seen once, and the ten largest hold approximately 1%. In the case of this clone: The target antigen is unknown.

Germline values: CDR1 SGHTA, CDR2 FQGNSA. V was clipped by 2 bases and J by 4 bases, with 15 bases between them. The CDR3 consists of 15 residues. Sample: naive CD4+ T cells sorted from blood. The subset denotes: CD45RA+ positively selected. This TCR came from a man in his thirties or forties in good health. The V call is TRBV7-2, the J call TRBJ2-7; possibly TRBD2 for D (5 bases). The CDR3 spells CASSLRGSNHYEQYF. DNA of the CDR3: TGTGCCAGCAGCTTAAGAGGGAGCAACCATTACGAGCAGTACTTC.